What follows are 20 T cell receptor beta chains derived from one specimen sequenced in a study of blood T cell repertoires in COVID-19. Libraries were prepared by immunoSEQ multiplex PCR; TCRdb keeps only in-frame clonotypes and omits some of them. This sample has fewer than 200,000 clones; 65% to 90% occur once, and the top ten carry over 7%. The sample taken for sequencing was peripheral blood. These receptors were taken from a man in his fifties with active or convalescent COVID-19.

This chain connects TRBV14 to TRBJ2-7, with D possibly TRBD2 on 5 matching bases. Germline-derived CDR1 and CDR2 are SGHDN and FVKESK. Trimming took 4 bases from V and 5 from J, leaving 15 bases between them. The CDR3 extends over 14 amino acids. In DNA form, the CDR3 reads TGTGCCAGCAGCCGCCTGAGGGATCTCGACGAGCAGTACTTC. Translating it yields CASSRLRDLDEQYF.

This chain uses TRBV12-3 or TRBV12-4 with TRBJ1-2, with unresolved D. V was trimmed by 6 bases and J by 1 base, leaving 9 bases between them. This CDR3 contains 13 residues. Here the CDR3 DNA reads TGTGCCAGCAGGGGCGGGAGTAACTATGGCTACACCTTC. It encodes CASRGGSNYGYTF.

The chain employs TRBV5-1 and TRBJ2-2, with D perhaps matching TRBD1 (5 bases). V was shortened by 5 bases and J by 0 bases, with 11 bases between the two germline ends. The CDR3 is 15 residues long. Germline V gene lookup returns CDR1 SGHRS and CDR2 YFSETQ. Written as DNA, the CDR3 is TGCGCCAGCAGGACCGACAGCGCGAACACCGGGGAGCTGTTTTTT. Translating gives CASRTDSANTGELFF.

This clone was counted between two and nine times. The J gene is TRBJ1-4, the V gene TRBV2, with TRBD1 identical over 9 bases. With 5 bases clipped from V and 7 bases from J, the junction kept 8 bases outside the gene matches. CDR3 length: 15 residues. Germline V gene lookup returns CDR1 SNHLY and CDR2 FYNNEI. The CDR3 here is CASSTAGTGREKLFF. Here the CDR3 DNA reads TGTGCCAGCAGTACCGCCGGGACAGGGCGTGAAAAACTGTTTTTT.

A single count supports this clone. This chain links TRBV7-9 with TRBJ1-1; no firm D call. The CDR3 is made up of 15 amino acids. The V end lost 1 base, the J end lost 11 bases, and 20 bases lay between the germline ends. The germline V gene encodes CDR1 SEHNR and CDR2 FQNEAQ (reference sequence). The CDR3 here is CASSLGGIVSSPAFF. The CDR3, as DNA: TGTGCCAGCAGCTTAGGTGGCATCGTAAGTTCCCCCGCTTTCTTT.

The chain employs TRBV29-1 and TRBJ2-7, with 10 bases aligning to TRBD1. The CDR3 covers 11 residues. The germline V gene has CDR1 SQVTM and CDR2 ANQGSEA. J gave up 4 bases and V 7 bases, and 1 base lay outside the gene matches. The CDR3 protein is CSGQGAYEQYF. The CDR3 region has the DNA TGCAGCGGACAGGGGGCTTACGAGCAGTACTTC.

V and J are TRBV6-5 and TRBJ1-2; the D is unclear. The V and J ends lost 10 bases and 0 bases respectively, with 18 bases between them. The CDR3 sequence is 15 residues long. CDR1 MNHEY and CDR2 SVGAGI come from the germline V gene. In DNA, the CDR3 is TGTGCCACCGCTGTTGTACCTACAGCTAACTATGGCTACACCTTC. Protein product: CATAVVPTANYGYTF.

The chain recombines TRBV18 with TRBJ1-2; tentative D call: TRBD1 (5 bases). Trimming shortened V by 1 base and J by 4 bases, and 10 bases separated the two germline ends. This CDR3 region has 14 residues. The germline V gene has CDR1 KGHSH and CDR2 LQKENI. The CDR3 DNA sequence: TGTGCCAGCTCACCACTCCAGGGAGGCTATGGCTACACCTTC. Its protein product is CASSPLQGGYGYTF.

The chain links TRBV9 to TRBJ2-7; no clear D. The CDR3 is 13 amino acids. The germline V gene has CDR1 SGDLS and CDR2 YYNGEE. V lost 3 bases and J 4 bases, leaving 11 bases between the germline ends. CDR3 residues: CASSASNGYEQYF. The CDR3, as DNA: TGTGCCAGCAGCGCATCAAACGGTTACGAGCAGTACTTC.

This sequence joins TRBV7-6 and TRBJ1-2; 7 bases agree with TRBD1. Losses at the gene ends were 1 base for V and 6 bases for J; bases not matched to a gene: 8. The length of the CDR3 is 15 residues. The germline V gene encodes CDR1 SGHVS and CDR2 FNYEAQ. The CDR3 coding sequence is TGTGCCAGCAGCTTAGACCCACAGGGGCTCGATGGCTACACCTTC. It codes for CASSLDPQGLDGYTF.

This clone was counted once. V is TRBV19 and J is TRBJ1-5; 9 bases fit TRBD1. Germline assignment: CDR1 LNHDA and CDR2 SQIVND (reference sequence). This CDR3 is 15 amino acids long. V lost 6 bases, J lost 2 bases, and 5 bases stayed unmatched. Here the CDR3 reads CASREQGAGNQPQHF. The CDR3 nucleotides are TGTGCCAGTAGGGAACAGGGGGCCGGCAATCAGCCCCAGCATTTT.

This clone was observed once. V is TRBV19 and J is TRBJ1-5; D is unclear. This CDR3 contains 12 residues. V was cut by 3 bases and J by 6 bases, with 6 bases left in between. The germline CDR1 and CDR2 sequences are LNHDA and SQIVND (reference sequence). The CDR3 is CASSMRGQPQHF. Here the CDR3 DNA reads TGTGCCAGTAGTATGAGAGGTCAGCCCCAGCATTTT.

V usage is TRBV6-1 and J usage is TRBJ2-3; tentative D call: TRBD2 (6 bases). The CDR3 spans 14 residues. The ends were cut back, 3 bases at V and 0 bases at J, with 7 bases in the middle. The V gene's germline CDR1 is MNHNS and CDR2 SASEGT. CDR3 sequence: CASSERGSTDTQYF. CDR3 bases: TGTGCCAGCAGTGAGCGGGGAAGCACAGATACGCAGTATTTT.

The chain is built from TRBV5-4 and TRBJ2-5; 11 nucleotides line up with TRBD1. From germline, CDR1 is SGHNT and CDR2 YYREEE (reference sequence). CDR3 length equals 15 residues. The V gene end was trimmed by 4 bases and the J gene end by 4 bases; junction bases not matched to a gene: 6. The CDR3 nucleotides are TGTGCCAGCAGCCCCCGGGGACAGGGGGGAGAGACCCAGTACTTC. Protein: CASSPRGQGGETQYF.

CDR3 in amino acids: CASSEAPSEADTQYF. As DNA, the CDR3 is TGTGCCAGCAGTGAAGCGCCTAGCGAAGCAGATACGCAGTATTTT. J is TRBJ2-3 and V is TRBV6-1, with D possibly being TRBD2 (6 bases). Trimming took 0 bases from V and 4 from J, leaving 11 bases between them. The length of the CDR3 is 15 residues. Germline CDR1 and CDR2: MNHNS and SASEGT.

This clone was recorded only once. The chain is built from TRBV28 and TRBJ1-2, with D uncertain. The CDR3 length is 15 residues. CDR1 and CDR2 from the germline V gene are MDHEN and SYDVKM. Deletions cut 3 bases from V and 6 bases from J, with 17 bases between. The CDR3 DNA sequence: TGTGCCAGCAGTTTTGGGTCTCACCTTCGGGATGGCTACACCTTC. Protein sequence: CASSFGSHLRDGYTF.

This clone was detected once. This chain connects TRBV5-4 to TRBJ2-1, with 10 positions matching TRBD2. This CDR3 is 15 amino acids long. V shed 1 base, J shed 9 bases, and the junction held 7 bases outside the gene matches. The germline gives CDR1 SGHNT, CDR2 YYREEE (reference sequence). CDR3 DNA: TGTGCCAGCAGCTTGATGCTAGCGGGAGAGCTTGAGCAGTTCTTC. This encodes CASSLMLAGELEQFF.

The chain recombines TRBV12-3 or TRBV12-4 with TRBJ2-3; D gene uncertain. The germline V and J ends were trimmed by 6 bases and 7 bases, with 11 bases remaining between them. The CDR3 loop spans 12 amino acids. The CDR3 region is CASSQDINTQYF. The CDR3 DNA sequence: TGTGCCAGCAGCCAAGACATTAATACGCAGTATTTT.

Written as DNA, the CDR3 is TGTGCCAGCAGGGCAGGAGCTAGCGGGAGTCAAGAGACCCAGTACTTC. It encodes CASRAGASGSQETQYF. V gene TRBV2 combines with J gene TRBJ2-5; 10 bases align to TRBD2. V gave up 6 bases and J gave up 2 bases; unmatched junction bases: 9. This CDR3 has 16 residues. In germline, CDR1 is SNHLY, CDR2 FYNNEI. Based on the CDR3 plus reference TRBV2 and TRBJ2-5, the full variable domain is EPEVTQTPSHQVTQMGQEVILRCVPISNHLYFYWYRQILGQKVEFLVSFYNNEISEKSEIFDDQFSVERPDGSNFTLKIRSTKLEDSAMYFCASRAGASGSQETQYFGPGTRLLVL.

The chain recombines TRBV5-4 with TRBJ1-2; possible D gene TRBD1, 6 bases. V shed 4 bases and J shed 0 bases, with 13 bases lying between them. Looked up from germline, CDR1 is SGHNT and CDR2 is YYREEE (reference sequence). The CDR3 extends over 15 amino acids. CDR3 coding DNA: TGTGCCAGCAGCCGACAGGACAGCTCTAACTATGGCTACACCTTC. Protein product: CASSRQDSSNYGYTF.